This T cell receptor (beta chain) originates from a study of tumor and adjacent non-tumor tissue in lung cancer. Concerning this clonotype: Because the CDR3 is missing its conserved closing phenylalanine or tryptophan, this is likely a read error.

The library came from three nested PCR rounds adapted from ARM-PCR protocols. In TCRdb, the multiplex PCR reads were re-called with MiXCR into one record per CDR3 protein. Of about 75,000 distinct CDR3 sequences in the sample, roughly 75% were seen once. Germline CDR1 reads LGHNA; CDR2 reads YNFKEQ. V was clipped by 1 base and J by 6 bases, with 10 bases between them. The CDR3 consists of 14 residues. No cell sorting was done before RNA was extracted from the tissue. More than 3 cm separated this lung sample from the edge of the tumor. V and J are TRBV4-2 and TRBJ1-5; no definite D call. The TCR sequence derives from a woman in her forties or fifties with non-small cell lung cancer. Sequences were obtained from distant non-tumor lung tissue. In DNA form, the CDR3 reads TGTGCCAGCAGCCAAGGGAGCGAAGGTCAGCCCCAGCATTAT. This codes for CASSQGSEGQPQHY.